This T cell receptor (beta chain) is from a study of CD8 T cells in Susac syndrome. Sequencing of TCR beta was performed on blood CD8+ and CD4+ T cells. RNA amounts of about 0.5 to 1 ug underwent reverse transcription with random hexamers. Amplification of the TCR beta CDR3 was carried out by immunoSEQ multiplex PCR, which spanned a total of 54 Vbeta and 13 Jbeta segments. TCRdb re-derived calls from the immunoSEQ multiplex PCR reads in MiXCR, one entry per CDR3 protein. The sample has just over 300,000 distinct CDR3 sequences, around 92% seen once; the top ten hold over 0.05%. Specimen: CD4+ T cells from PBMCs. The TCR originated in a human donor with multiple sclerosis.

CDR3 sequence reads: CASSQSSHVTDTQYF. CDR3 DNA: TGTGCCAGCTCACAGTCGTCACACGTAACAGATACGCAGTATTTT. V is TRBV18 and J is TRBJ2-3; no clear D gene. The length of the CDR3 is 15 residues. The V gene's germline CDR1 is KGHSH and CDR2 LQKENI. V was cut by 4 bases and J by 3 bases, with 14 bases left in between.